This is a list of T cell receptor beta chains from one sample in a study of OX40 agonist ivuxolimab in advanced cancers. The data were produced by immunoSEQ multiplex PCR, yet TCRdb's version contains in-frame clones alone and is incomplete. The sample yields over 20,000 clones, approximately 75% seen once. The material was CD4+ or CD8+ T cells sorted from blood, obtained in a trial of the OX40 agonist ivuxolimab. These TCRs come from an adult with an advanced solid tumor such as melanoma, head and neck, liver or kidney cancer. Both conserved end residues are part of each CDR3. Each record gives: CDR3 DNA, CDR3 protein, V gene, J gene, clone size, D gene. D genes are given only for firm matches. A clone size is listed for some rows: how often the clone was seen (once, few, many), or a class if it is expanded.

TGTGCCAGCGGCAAGACTAGCGGGAGTGGGGAGACCCAGTACTTC,CASGKTSGSGETQYF,TRBV7-2,TRBJ2-5,NA,TRBD2
TGTGCCAGCAGTCAAGGGACACCCAGCTCTGGAAACACCATATATTTT,CASSQGTPSSGNTIYF,TRBV27,TRBJ1-3,NA,NA
TGTGCCATTGCCGGGACAGGGGGCACCGGGGAGCTGTTTTTT,CAIAGTGGTGELFF,TRBV2,TRBJ2-2,NA,TRBD1
TGTGCCAGCAGCCAAGTCGGGACAGGGGATACTGAAGCTTTCTTT,CASSQVGTGDTEAFF,TRBV4-2,TRBJ1-1,once,TRBD1
TGTGCCTGGAGTCCGGGACCCGCCAGTGGGGCCAACGTCCTGACTTTC,CAWSPGPASGANVLTF,TRBV30,TRBJ2-6,few,NA
TGTGCCAGCACTCCGGGACAGTTAACTGAAGCTTTCTTT,CASTPGQLTEAFF,TRBV27,TRBJ1-1,NA,TRBD1
TGTGCCAGCAGCCAGCCTAATAATTCACCCCTCCACTTT,CASSQPNNSPLHF,TRBV7-9,TRBJ1-6,NA,NA
TGTGCCAGCAGCTCCCCGGGACAGGGGGTCTACGAGCAGTACTTC,CASSSPGQGVYEQYF,TRBV5-4,TRBJ2-7,few,TRBD1
TGCGCCAGCAGCCAAGATAGGCTAGAGGGGACCGGGGAGCTGTTTTTT,CASSQDRLEGTGELFF,TRBV4-1,TRBJ2-2,NA,NA
TGTGCCAGCAGCTCACTGACAGGTGGGGCAGATACGCAGTATTTT,CASSSLTGGADTQYF,TRBV7-9,TRBJ2-3,once,NA
TGCGCCAGCAGTGAGTCAAACTGTTTAGGGATGTTTAGCAATCAGCCCCAGCATTTT,CASSESNCLGMFSNQPQHF,TRBV10-1,TRBJ1-5,NA,NA
TGTGCCACCAGCGGGCAGGGGACAGAGACCCAGTACTTC,CATSGQGTETQYF,TRBV15,TRBJ2-5,NA,NA
TGTGCCAGTAGTATAAGCTCAGGGGGGGAGCTGTTTTTT,CASSISSGGELFF,TRBV19,TRBJ2-2,NA,NA
TGTGCCAGCAGCTTCAACAGCCACGCGAACACCGGGGAGCTGTTTTTT,CASSFNSHANTGELFF,TRBV7-9,TRBJ2-2,NA,NA
TGTGCCAGCAGCCCACTGGGAGGAGAGCAGTTCTTC,CASSPLGGEQFF,TRBV7-8,TRBJ2-1,NA,NA
TGTGCCAGCAGCCTCCAAGAGGGGGGGGCCGGGGAGCTGTTTTTT,CASSLQEGGAGELFF,TRBV9,TRBJ2-2,NA,NA